This T cell receptor (beta chain) was captured by sequencing in a study of blood T cell repertoires in COVID-19. Study in general: Sources were T cells, B-cell-depleted T cells, or PBMCs; the material itself was cDNA or gDNA.

Germline CDR1 and CDR2: SGHAT and FQNNGV. The J segment lost 7 bases and the V segment lost 5 bases, leaving 6 bases of the junction unmatched. This CDR3 is 14 amino acids long. Only in-frame clones appear in the TCRdb table, and some are missing; sequencing was by immunoSEQ multiplex PCR. Here the sample spans nearly 200,000 clones, 84% being singletons. The source is a woman in her seventies with active or convalescent COVID-19. Sequenced material: peripheral blood. This chain uses TRBV11-2 with TRBJ2-1, with TRBD1 identical over 9 bases. The CDR3 bases are TGTGCCAGCAGCCAGGGACAGGGTGCAAATGAGCAGTTCTTC. It yields the protein CASSQGQGANEQFF.